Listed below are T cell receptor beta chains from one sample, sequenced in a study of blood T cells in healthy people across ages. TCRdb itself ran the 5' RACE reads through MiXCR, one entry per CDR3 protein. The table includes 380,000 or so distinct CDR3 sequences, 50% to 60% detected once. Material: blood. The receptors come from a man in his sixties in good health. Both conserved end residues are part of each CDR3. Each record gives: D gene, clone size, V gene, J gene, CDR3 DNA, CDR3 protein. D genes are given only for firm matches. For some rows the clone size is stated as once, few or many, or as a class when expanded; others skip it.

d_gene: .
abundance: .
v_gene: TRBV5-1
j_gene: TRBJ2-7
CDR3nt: TGCGCCAGCAGCTTGGGCCTAGACTACGAGCAGTACTTC
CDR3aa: CASSLGLDYEQYF

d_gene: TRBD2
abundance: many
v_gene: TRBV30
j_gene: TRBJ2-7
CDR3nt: TGTGCCGGGAGGAGCGGGAACTACGAGCAGTACTTC
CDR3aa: CAGRSGNYEQYF

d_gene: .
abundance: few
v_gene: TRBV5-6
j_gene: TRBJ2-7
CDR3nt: TGTGCCAGCTACGGCAGATCGACCTCCTACGAGCAGTACTTC
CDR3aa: CASYGRSTSYEQYF

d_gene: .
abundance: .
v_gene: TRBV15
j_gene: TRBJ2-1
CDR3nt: TGTGCCACCAGCAGAAGGCAGGGGAATAATGAGCAGTTCTTC
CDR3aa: CATSRRQGNNEQFF

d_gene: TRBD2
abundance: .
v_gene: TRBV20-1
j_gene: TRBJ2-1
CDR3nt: TGCAGTGCTATCTCACTAGCGGGAGGTTTCTACAATGAGCAGTTCTTC
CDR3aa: CSAISLAGGFYNEQFF

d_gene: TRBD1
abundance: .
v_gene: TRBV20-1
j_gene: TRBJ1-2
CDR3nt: TGCAGTGCTAGGGACAGGGGGCTGGATGGCTACACCTTC
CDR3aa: CSARDRGLDGYTF

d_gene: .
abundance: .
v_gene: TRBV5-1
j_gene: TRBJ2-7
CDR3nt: TGCGCCAGCAGCCCCGTCCCGGACCCCTCCTACGAGCAGTACTTC
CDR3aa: CASSPVPDPSYEQYF

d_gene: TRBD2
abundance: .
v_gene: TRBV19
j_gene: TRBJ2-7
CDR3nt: TGTGCCAGTAGTATAGCCCCGATGGGGGGGTACGAGCAGTACTTC
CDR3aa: CASSIAPMGGYEQYF

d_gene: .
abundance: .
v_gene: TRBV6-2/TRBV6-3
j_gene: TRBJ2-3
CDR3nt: TGTGCCAGCAGCCTGACTCGCCCGGACACAGATACGCAGTATTTT
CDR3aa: CASSLTRPDTDTQYF

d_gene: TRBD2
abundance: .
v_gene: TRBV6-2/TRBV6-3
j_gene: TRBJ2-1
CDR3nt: TGTACCAGCAGCAAAGGACTAGCGGGAGTAGGGGCCCAGCAGTTCTTC
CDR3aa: CTSSKGLAGVGAQQFF

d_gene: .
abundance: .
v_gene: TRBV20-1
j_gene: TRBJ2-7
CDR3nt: TGCAGTACAAATCCGGGACAAACCTACGAGCAGTACTTC
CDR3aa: CSTNPGQTYEQYF

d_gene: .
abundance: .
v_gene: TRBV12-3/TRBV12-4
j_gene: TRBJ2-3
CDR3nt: TGTGCCAGCAGTTTCTACGGAGGCTTGAGAGGAGATACGCAGTATTTT
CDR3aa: CASSFYGGLRGDTQYF

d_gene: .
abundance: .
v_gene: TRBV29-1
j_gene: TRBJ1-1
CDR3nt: TGCAGCGTTGAAGGATCGATGAACACTGAAGCTTTCTTT
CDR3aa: CSVEGSMNTEAFF

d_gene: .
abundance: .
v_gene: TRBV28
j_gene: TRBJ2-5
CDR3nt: TGTGCCAGCAGTTTAAAGGGGCGGGAACAAGAGACCCAGTACTTC
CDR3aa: CASSLKGREQETQYF

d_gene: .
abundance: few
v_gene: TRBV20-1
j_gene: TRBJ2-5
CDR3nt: TGCAGTGCTAGAGATGGGCGAGGGGGAGGAGAGACCCAGTACTTC
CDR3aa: CSARDGRGGGETQYF

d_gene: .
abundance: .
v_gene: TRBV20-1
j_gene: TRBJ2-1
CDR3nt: TGCAGTGCTGCCCGAGAGATCAATGAGCAGTTCTTC
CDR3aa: CSAAREINEQFF

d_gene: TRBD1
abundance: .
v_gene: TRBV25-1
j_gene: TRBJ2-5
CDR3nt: TGTGTCAGCAGAGAGAGGGGGCACCAAGAGACACAGTACTTT
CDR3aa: CVSRERGHQETQYF

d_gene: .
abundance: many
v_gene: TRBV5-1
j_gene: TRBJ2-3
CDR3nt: TGCGCCAGTAACGCGGGGGCCAGGGAAGATACGCAGTATTTT
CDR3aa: CASNAGAREDTQYF

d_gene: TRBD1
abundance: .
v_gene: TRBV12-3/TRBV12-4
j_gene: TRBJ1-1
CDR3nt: TGTGCCAGCAGTTTTGACAGGGGCAATGGAAGGGAAGCTTTCTTT
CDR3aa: CASSFDRGNGREAFF

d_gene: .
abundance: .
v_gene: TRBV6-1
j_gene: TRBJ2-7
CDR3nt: TGTGCCAGCAGTGAACTAGGGACTCTCTACGAGCAGTACTTC
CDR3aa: CASSELGTLYEQYF

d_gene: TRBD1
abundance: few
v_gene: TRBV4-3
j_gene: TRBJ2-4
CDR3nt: TGCGCCAGCAGCCAAGAGGGCGGGACAGGGCTCATTCAGTACTTC
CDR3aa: CASSQEGGTGLIQYF

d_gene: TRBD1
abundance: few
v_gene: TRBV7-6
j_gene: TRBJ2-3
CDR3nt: TGTGCCAGCAGCCCCGGGACAGGGGTTACAGATACGCAGTATTTT
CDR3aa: CASSPGTGVTDTQYF

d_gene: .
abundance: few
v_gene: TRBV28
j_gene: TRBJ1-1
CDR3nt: TGTGCCAGCAGGAACGGGGCTGGGGACACTGAAGCTTTCTTT
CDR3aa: CASRNGAGDTEAFF

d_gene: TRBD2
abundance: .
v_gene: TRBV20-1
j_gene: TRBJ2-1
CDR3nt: TGCAGTGCCCGAAGGAGCGGGAGGGCCGAAACCTACAATGAGCAGTTCTTC
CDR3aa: CSARRSGRAETYNEQFF

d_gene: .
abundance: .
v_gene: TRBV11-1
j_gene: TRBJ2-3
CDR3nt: TGTGCCAGCAGCTTATCAGGTGTCCCAGCGGGCCCAAGGGATACGCAGTATTTT
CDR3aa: CASSLSGVPAGPRDTQYF

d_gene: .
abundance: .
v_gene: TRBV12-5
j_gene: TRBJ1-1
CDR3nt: TGTGCTAGTGGTTTGGGGGACCAGTACACTGAAGCTTTCTTT
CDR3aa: CASGLGDQYTEAFF

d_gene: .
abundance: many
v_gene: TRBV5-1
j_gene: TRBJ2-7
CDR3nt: TGCGCCAGCAGCCCCGGGGTGTCCCAATACGAGCAGTACTTC
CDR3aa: CASSPGVSQYEQYF

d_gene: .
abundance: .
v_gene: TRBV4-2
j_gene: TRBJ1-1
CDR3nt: TGTGCCAGCAGCCAAGGCAGGGCCGACCGGGAGGGGAACACTGAAGCTTTCTTT
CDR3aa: CASSQGRADREGNTEAFF

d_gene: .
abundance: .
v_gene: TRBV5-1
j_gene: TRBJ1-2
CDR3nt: TGCGCCAGCAGCTTGGTTGAGGCCGACTATGGCTACACCTTC
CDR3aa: CASSLVEADYGYTF

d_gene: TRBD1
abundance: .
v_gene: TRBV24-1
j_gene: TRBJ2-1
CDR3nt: TGTGCCACCAGTGGTACCGGGACAGGGGCTTACAATGAGCAGTTCTTC
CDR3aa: CATSGTGTGAYNEQFF

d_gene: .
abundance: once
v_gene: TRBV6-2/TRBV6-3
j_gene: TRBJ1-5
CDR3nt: TGTGCCAGCTCCCAGGTCGCCAATCAGCCCCAGCATTTT
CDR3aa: CASSQVANQPQHF

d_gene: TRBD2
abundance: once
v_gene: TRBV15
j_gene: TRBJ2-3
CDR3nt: TGTGCCACCTTAGCGGGGGGCCCCACAGATACGCAGTATTTT
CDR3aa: CATLAGGPTDTQYF

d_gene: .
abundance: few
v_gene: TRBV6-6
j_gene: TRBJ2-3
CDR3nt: TGTGCCAGCAGTTGGCAGCGCACAGATACGCAGTATTTT
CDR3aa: CASSWQRTDTQYF

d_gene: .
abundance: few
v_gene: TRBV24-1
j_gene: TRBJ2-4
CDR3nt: TGTGCCACCAGTGATTTATCGGGCCCGGTTGAGACGAACATTCAGTACTTC
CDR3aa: CATSDLSGPVETNIQYF

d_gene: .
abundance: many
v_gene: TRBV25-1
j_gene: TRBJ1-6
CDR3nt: TGTGCCAGCAGGGGGGTGGGCTCCTATAATTCACCCCTCCACTTT
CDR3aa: CASRGVGSYNSPLHF

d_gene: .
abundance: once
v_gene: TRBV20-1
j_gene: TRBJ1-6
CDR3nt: TGTAGTGCCGCTGACAGGTCTTATAATTCACCCCTCCACTTT
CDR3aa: CSAADRSYNSPLHF

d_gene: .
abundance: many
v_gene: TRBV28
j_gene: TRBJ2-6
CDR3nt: TGTGCCAGCAGCTCCCCTCAGGGGCCTGGGGCCAACGTCCTGACTTTC
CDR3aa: CASSSPQGPGANVLTF

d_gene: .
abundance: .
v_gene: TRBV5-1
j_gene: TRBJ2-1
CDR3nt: TGCGCCAGCAGCTTGGACGGGACCCCCTACAATGAGCAGTTCTTC
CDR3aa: CASSLDGTPYNEQFF

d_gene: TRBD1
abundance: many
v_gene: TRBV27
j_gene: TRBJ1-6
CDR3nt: TGTGCCAGCAGTTTTGCCGGACAGGGAATCTATAATTCACCCCTCCACTTT
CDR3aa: CASSFAGQGIYNSPLHF

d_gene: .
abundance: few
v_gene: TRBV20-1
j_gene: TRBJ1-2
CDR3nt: TGCAGTGCTAGAATGCCTAATGGCTACACCTTC
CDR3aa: CSARMPNGYTF

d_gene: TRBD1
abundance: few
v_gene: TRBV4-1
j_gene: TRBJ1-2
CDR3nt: TGCGCCAGCAGTCTCCCGGGACAGGGGGCGAGAGGTGGCTACACCTTC
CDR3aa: CASSLPGQGARGGYTF

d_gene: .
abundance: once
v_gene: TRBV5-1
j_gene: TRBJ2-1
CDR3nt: TGCGCCAGCAGCTTGTCCCAGCGTACCTACAATGAGCAGTTCTTC
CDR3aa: CASSLSQRTYNEQFF

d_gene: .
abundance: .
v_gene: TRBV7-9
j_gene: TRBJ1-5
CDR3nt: TGTGCCAGCAGCACGTATGGAGGGAAAGGGCAGCCCCAGCATTTT
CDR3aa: CASSTYGGKGQPQHF

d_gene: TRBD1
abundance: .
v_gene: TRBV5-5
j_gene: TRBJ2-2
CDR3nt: TGTGCCAGCAGCTTGAGGACACAGGGGAGATTACGGGATTCCGGGGAGCTGTTTTTT
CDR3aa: CASSLRTQGRLRDSGELFF

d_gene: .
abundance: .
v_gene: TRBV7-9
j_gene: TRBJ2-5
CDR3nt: TGTGCCAGCAGGCTAGGCGGGGCTCAAGAGACCCAGTACTTC
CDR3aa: CASRLGGAQETQYF

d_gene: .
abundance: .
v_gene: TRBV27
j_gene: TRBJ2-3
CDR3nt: TGTGCCAGCAGTCACAGGATGAGAGAAGATACGCAGTATTTT
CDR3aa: CASSHRMREDTQYF

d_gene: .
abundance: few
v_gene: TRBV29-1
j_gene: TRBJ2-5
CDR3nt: TGCAGCGCTAGCACAGGAGGCACGGGGGAGACCCAGTACTTC
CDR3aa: CSASTGGTGETQYF

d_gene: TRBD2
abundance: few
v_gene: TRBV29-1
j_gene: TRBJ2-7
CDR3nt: TGCAGCGTCGCCTTTCGACTAGCGGGAGAAAACGAGCAGTACTTC
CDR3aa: CSVAFRLAGENEQYF

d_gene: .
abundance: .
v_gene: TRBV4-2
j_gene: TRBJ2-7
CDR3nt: TGTGCCAGCAGCCAAGCCAGGGGGAGGTACGAGCAGTACTTC
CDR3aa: CASSQARGRYEQYF

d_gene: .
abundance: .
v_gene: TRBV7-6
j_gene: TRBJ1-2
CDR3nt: TGTGCCAGCAGCTTGGCGGAGGGAAGCTATGGCTACACCTTC
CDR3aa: CASSLAEGSYGYTF

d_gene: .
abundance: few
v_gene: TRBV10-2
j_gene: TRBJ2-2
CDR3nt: TGCGCCAGCAGTGAGAGGCCAGGGGTAAACACCGGGGAGCTGTTTTTT
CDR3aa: CASSERPGVNTGELFF

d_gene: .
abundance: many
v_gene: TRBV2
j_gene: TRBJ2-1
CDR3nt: TGTGCCAGCAATCGCGACACGGCGGGTGAGCAGTTCTTC
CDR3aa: CASNRDTAGEQFF

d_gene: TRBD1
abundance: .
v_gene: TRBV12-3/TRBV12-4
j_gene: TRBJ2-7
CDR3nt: TGTGCCAGCGGTCGGACAGGGACCTACGAGCAGTACTTC
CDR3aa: CASGRTGTYEQYF

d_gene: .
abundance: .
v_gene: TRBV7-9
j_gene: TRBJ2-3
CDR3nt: TGTGCCAGCAGCTCCCAGTCTACCTCTAGCACAGATACGCAGTATTTT
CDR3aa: CASSSQSTSSTDTQYF

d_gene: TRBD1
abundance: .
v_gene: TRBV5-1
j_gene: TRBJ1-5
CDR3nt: TGCGCCAGCAGCCCGACAGGGAACAATCAGCCCCAGCATTTT
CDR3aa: CASSPTGNNQPQHF

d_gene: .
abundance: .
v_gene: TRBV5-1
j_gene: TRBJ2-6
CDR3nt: TGCGCCAGCAGCGGTTGGCAGACAAATGGGGCCAACGTCCTGACTTTC
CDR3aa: CASSGWQTNGANVLTF